These T cell receptor beta chains were read from a single sample in a study of blood T cells in healthy people across ages. TCRdb reanalysed the 5' RACE reads using MiXCR and keeps one entry per CDR3 protein. The data hold around 800,000 distinct CDR3 sequences, with roughly 25% observed a single time. The same sample was also studied in work on T cells of mothers and their children.

The specimen sequenced was blood. Source of these receptors: a boy between 10 and 17 years old in good health. Both conserved end residues are part of each CDR3. Each record gives: J gene, V gene, D gene, clone size, CDR3 protein, CDR3 DNA. The D gene is left open where the match is weak. Clone size is not always given. Where it is, it says once, few, many or a class for expanded clones.

TRBJ2-4,TRBV12-3/TRBV12-4,-,few,CASSPSEGRGAKNIQYF,TGTGCCAGCAGTCCAAGCGAGGGACGGGGGGCCAAAAACATTCAGTACTTC
TRBJ2-1,TRBV20-1,TRBD1,few,CSATDLQGFHEQFF,TGCAGTGCTACAGACCTACAGGGGTTCCATGAGCAGTTCTTC
TRBJ2-2,TRBV4-1,TRBD2,-,CASSPGRTSGGATGELFF,TGCGCCAGCAGCCCAGGGAGGACTAGCGGGGGGGCCACCGGGGAGCTGTTTTTT
TRBJ2-7,TRBV4-1,TRBD1,few,CASSQSKGQGDYEQYF,TGCGCCAGCAGCCAATCTAAGGGTCAGGGGGACTACGAGCAGTACTTC
TRBJ2-1,TRBV7-3,TRBD1,-,CASRKTGSSYNEQFF,TGTGCCAGCAGAAAGACAGGGTCCTCCTACAATGAGCAGTTCTTC
TRBJ2-3,TRBV4-1,-,few,CASSQGSSWDTQYF,TGCGCCAGCAGCCAAGGGAGTAGCTGGGATACGCAGTATTTT
TRBJ2-5,TRBV27,TRBD1,many,CASSLNSGQGRETQYF,TGTGCCAGCAGTTTAAACTCGGGACAGGGGCGGGAGACCCAGTACTTC
TRBJ2-2,TRBV6-6,TRBD2,-,CASSYPDRGGPGELFF,TGTGCCAGCAGTTACCCCGACCGGGGGGGCCCCGGGGAGCTGTTTTTT
TRBJ2-5,TRBV20-1,-,-,CSAIGTAYQGTQYF,TGCAGTGCTATCGGGACGGCGTACCAAGGGACCCAGTACTTC
TRBJ2-2,TRBV7-9,TRBD2,few,CASSPPSGQSAGELFF,TGTGCCAGCAGCCCTCCTAGCGGGCAATCCGCCGGGGAGCTGTTTTTT
TRBJ2-4,TRBV19,-,-,CASKGRLAKNIQYF,TGTGCCAGTAAGGGCCGTCTAGCCAAAAACATTCAGTACTTC
TRBJ1-1,TRBV7-6,-,-,CASSARRETEAFF,TGTGCCAGCAGCGCACGGAGGGAGACTGAAGCTTTCTTT
TRBJ2-7,TRBV5-1,TRBD2,many,CASSSLAGETYEQYF,TGCGCCAGCAGCTCTCTAGCGGGGGAGACCTACGAGCAGTACTTC
TRBJ1-5,TRBV27,-,once,CASSLSPFQPQHF,TGTGCCAGCAGTTTATCTCCCTTCCAGCCCCAGCATTTT
TRBJ2-4,TRBV7-9,-,-,CAGSSEGVVAKNIQYF,TGTGCCGGCAGTTCTGAGGGAGTAGTTGCCAAAAACATTCAGTACTTC
TRBJ2-1,TRBV11-2,TRBD2,-,CASSSGGADEQFF,TGTGCCAGCAGCTCCGGGGGGGCAGATGAGCAGTTCTTC
TRBJ1-2,TRBV2,TRBD1,-,CASSRPTGQGYGYTF,TGTGCCAGCAGTAGGCCGACAGGGCAGGGCTATGGCTACACCTTC
TRBJ1-4,TRBV9,-,-,CASSVRGESEEKLFF,TGTGCCAGCAGCGTACGGGGGGAGTCGGAAGAAAAACTGTTTTTT